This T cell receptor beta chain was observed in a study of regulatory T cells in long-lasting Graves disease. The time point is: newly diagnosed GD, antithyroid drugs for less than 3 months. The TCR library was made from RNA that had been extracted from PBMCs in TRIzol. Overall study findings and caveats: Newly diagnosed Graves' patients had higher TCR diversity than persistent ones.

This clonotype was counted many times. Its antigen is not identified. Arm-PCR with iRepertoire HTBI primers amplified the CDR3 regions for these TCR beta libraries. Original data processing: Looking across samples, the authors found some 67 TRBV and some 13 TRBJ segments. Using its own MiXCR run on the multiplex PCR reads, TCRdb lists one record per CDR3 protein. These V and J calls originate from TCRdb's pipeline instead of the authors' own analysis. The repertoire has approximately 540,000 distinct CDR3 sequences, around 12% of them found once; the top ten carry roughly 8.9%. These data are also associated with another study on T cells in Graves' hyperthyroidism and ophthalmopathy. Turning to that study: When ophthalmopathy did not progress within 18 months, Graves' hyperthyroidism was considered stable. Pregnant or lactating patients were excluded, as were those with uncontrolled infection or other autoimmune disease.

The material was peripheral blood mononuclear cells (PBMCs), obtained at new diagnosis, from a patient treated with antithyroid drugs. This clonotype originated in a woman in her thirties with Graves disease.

The CDR3 loop is CASSPGGTRVENEQFF. CDR3 DNA: TGTGCCAGCAGTCCAGGAGGGACTAGAGTAGAGAATGAGCAGTTCTTC. J is TRBJ2-1 and V is TRBV12-3 or TRBV12-4; 8 bases agree with TRBD2. V trimming: 5 bases; J trimming: 7 bases; junction bases outside the gene matches: 13. The CDR3 has 16 residues.